This T cell receptor (beta chain) was sequenced for a study of Graves' ophthalmopathy and Graves' hyperthyroidism. In the study overall: Peripheral blood samples were taken at initial diagnosis, before any treatment.

The authors amplified TCR beta CDR3 regions, and they did so from RNA transcripts for repertoire sequencing. First-round RT-PCR used HTBI primers; second-round multiplex PCR followed. TCRdb re-analysed the multiplex PCR reads in MiXCR, keeping a single row per CDR3 protein. The repertoire holds 680,000 or so distinct CDR3 sequences, with 22% as singletons. Study conclusions and caveats: A 13-signature model separated ophthalmopathy from stable hyperthyroidism, just under 90% sensitivity, around 81% specificity. The majority of expanded thyroid clonotypes above 0.001 frequency also occurred in blood.

The CDR3 runs 13 residues. CDR1 and CDR2 (germline): MNHEY, SVGAGI. Deletions cut 0 bases from V and 4 bases from J, with 6 bases between. This clonotype was detected a few times. Antigen unknown. Hyperthyroidism was classified as stable if no ophthalmopathy occurred within 18 months of follow-up. Sequences were obtained from peripheral blood. V usage is TRBV6-5 and J usage is TRBJ2-5; D remains unclear. The receptor comes from a woman younger than 35 with stable Graves' hyperthyroidism. Some clones in this sample may be carry-over from other donors' samples. CDR3 DNA: TGTGCCAGCAGTTACTCCCCCCCAGAGACCCAGTACTTC. This encodes CASSYSPPETQYF.